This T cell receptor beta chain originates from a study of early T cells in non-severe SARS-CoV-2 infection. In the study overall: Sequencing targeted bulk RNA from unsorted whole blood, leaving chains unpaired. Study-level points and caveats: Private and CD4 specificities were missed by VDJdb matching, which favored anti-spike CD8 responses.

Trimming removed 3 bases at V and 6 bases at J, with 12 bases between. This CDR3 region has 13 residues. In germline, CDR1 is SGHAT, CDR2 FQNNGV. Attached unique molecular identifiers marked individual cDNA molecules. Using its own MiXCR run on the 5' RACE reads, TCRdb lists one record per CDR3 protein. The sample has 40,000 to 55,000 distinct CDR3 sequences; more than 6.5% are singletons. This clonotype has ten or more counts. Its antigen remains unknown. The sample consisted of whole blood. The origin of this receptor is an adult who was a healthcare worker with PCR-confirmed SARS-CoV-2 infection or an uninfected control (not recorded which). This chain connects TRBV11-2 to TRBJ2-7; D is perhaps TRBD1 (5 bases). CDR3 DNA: TGTGCCAGCAGCTTTCCCAGGGTTAGCGAGCAGTACTTC. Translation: CASSFPRVSEQYF.